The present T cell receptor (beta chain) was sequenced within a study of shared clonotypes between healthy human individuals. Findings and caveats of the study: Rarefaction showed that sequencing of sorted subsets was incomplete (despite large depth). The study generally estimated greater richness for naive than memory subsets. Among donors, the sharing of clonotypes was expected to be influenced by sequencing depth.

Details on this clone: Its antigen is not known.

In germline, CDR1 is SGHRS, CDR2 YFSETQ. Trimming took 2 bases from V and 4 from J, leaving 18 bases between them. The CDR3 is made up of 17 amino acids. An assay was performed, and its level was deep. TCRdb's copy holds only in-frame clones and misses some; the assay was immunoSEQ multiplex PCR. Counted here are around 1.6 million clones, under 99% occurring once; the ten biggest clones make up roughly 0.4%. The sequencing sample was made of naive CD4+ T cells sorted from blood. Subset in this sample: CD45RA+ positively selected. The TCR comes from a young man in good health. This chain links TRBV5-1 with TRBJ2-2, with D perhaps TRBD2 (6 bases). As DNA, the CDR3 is TGCGCCAGCAGCTTTACCCGAGCGGGTCCATCCACCGGGGAGCTGTTTTTT. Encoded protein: CASSFTRAGPSTGELFF.